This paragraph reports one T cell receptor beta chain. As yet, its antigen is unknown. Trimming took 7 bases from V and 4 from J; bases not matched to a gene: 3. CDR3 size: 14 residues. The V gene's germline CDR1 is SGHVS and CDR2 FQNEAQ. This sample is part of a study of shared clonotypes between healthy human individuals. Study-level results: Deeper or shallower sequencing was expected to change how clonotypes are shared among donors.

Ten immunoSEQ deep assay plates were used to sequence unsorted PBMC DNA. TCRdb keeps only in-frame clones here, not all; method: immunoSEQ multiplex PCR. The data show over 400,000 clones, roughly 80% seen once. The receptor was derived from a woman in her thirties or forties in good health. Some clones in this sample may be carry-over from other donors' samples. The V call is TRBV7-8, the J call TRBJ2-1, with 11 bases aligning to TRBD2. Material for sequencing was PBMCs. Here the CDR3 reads CASTVAGGYNEQFF. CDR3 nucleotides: TGTGCCAGCACCGTAGCGGGGGGGTACAATGAGCAGTTCTTC.